What follows are 15 T cell receptor beta chains derived from one specimen sequenced in a study of CD8 T cells in ankylosing spondylitis (dated by TCRdb to the late 2010s). Here is what the overall study found, with its caveats: A TCR beta motif made up of eight highly homologous amino acid variants appeared to be characteristic of blood from ankylosing spondylitis patients.

The library was built by means of 5' RACE. Sequenced using an Illumina HiSeq 2500. TCRdb passed the public sequencing reads through fastp at Q25 and MiXCR, retaining productive beta sequences. Rows with a matching CDR3 protein are joined into one entry that keeps the most common DNA and genes. Counted in this sample were over 600,000 distinct CDR3 sequences; about 20% of them appeared once. The top ten clones comprise about a fifth of the sample. For these receptors, no antigen is known. Sample: blood, either unsorted or a sorted T cell fraction (not recorded which). Receptors originate from a male donor with ankylosing spondylitis.

This clonotype has more than one count but fewer than ten. The chain is built from TRBV12-3 or TRBV12-4 and TRBJ2-1; TRBD2 aligns across 13 bases. V lost 3 bases to trimming and J lost 5 bases; unmatched junction nucleotides: 4. The CDR3 is made up of 16 amino acids. The CDR3 DNA is TGTGCCAGCAGTTTTTTACTAGCGGGGGGGAACAATGAGCAGTTCTTC. Its protein product is CASSFLLAGGNNEQFF.

This clonotype was seen ten or more times. The chain has TRBV7-6 and TRBJ2-3; no reliable D call. Germline CDR1 SGHVS, CDR2 FNYEAQ. V lost 6 bases and J lost 2, with 9 bases in between. The CDR3 has 13 amino acids. The CDR3 here is CASRSASTDTQYF. CDR3 bases: TGTGCCAGCAGATCAGCGTCCACAGATACGCAGTATTTT.

This clonotype was seen only a few times. This chain joins TRBV15 and TRBJ2-1, with 10 nucleotides matching TRBD2. Germline V lookup: CDR1 LNHNV, CDR2 YYDKDF (reference sequence). V was clipped by 5 bases and J by 5 bases; unmatched bases: 6. CDR3 length: 15 amino acids. The chain's CDR3 is CATSRTSGVNNEQFF. Here the CDR3 DNA reads TGTGCCACCAGCCGAACTAGCGGGGTAAACAATGAGCAGTTCTTC.

The CDR3 DNA sequence: TGTGCCAGTAGTATCCGGGACTACCTCGGTAATGAGCAGTTCTTC. This gives the protein CASSIRDYLGNEQFF. The chain is built from TRBV19 and TRBJ2-1; 7 bases map to TRBD2. Germline trimming cut 3 bases from V and 7 bases from J; bases unmatched to any gene: 9. Looked up from germline, CDR1 is LNHDA and CDR2 is SQIVND (reference sequence). CDR3 length: 15 residues.

The chain recombines TRBV20-1 with TRBJ1-5; D gene uncertain. From germline, CDR1 is DFQATT and CDR2 SNEGSKA (reference sequence). Trimming took off 6 bases at V and 2 bases at J, with 14 bases between the two ends. The CDR3 length is 14 residues. CDR3 sequence: CSAETGGGNQPQHF. The CDR3, as DNA: TGCAGTGCGGAAACGGGAGGTGGCAATCAGCCCCAGCATTTT.

The chain has TRBV12-3 or TRBV12-4 and TRBJ2-1; TRBD2 aligns across 14 bases. CDR3 length: 13 residues. Unmatched junction bases numbered 4, after V lost 6 bases and J lost 12 bases. CDR3 amino acids: CASSQTSGGVQFF. For the CDR3, the DNA is TGTGCCAGCAGCCAGACTAGCGGGGGGGTGCAGTTCTTC.

The chain uses TRBV6-2 or TRBV6-3 and TRBJ1-2; D gene uncertain. Germline CDR1 MNHEY, CDR2 SVGEGT. The CDR3 has 14 amino acids. Trimming left V 2 bases short and J 1 base short, with 8 bases between. CDR3 region: CASSYGLDNYGYTF. CDR3 nucleotide sequence: TGTGCCAGCAGTTACGGGTTGGATAACTATGGCTACACCTTC.

There are a few counts of this clonotype. The gene calls are TRBV5-1 and TRBJ2-2, with TRBD2 identical over 11 bases. From germline, CDR1 is SGHRS and CDR2 YFSETQ. There are 16 residues in the CDR3. The V segment lost 3 bases and the J segment 8 bases; nucleotides outside the gene matches: 9. The CDR3 here is CASSSAGTSGSGELFF. The DNA for the CDR3 is TGCGCCAGCAGCTCAGCCGGGACTAGCGGTTCTGGGGAGCTGTTTTTT.

The chain has TRBV7-3 and TRBJ2-3, with D possibly TRBD1 on 6 matching bases. Germline CDR1 and CDR2: SGHTA and FQGTGA. This CDR3 is built from 15 residues. Trimming stripped 7 bases from V and 6 bases from J, with 20 bases between. CDR3 nucleotides: TGTGCCAGCACCCTCGGGGTAGGGGGACCGGATACGCAGTATTTT. Protein product: CASTLGVGGPDTQYF. Supplemented by reference TRBV7-3 and TRBJ2-3, the full variable domain reads GAGVSQTPSNKVTEKGKYVELRCDPISGHTALYWYRQSLGQGPEFLIYFQGTGAADDSGLPNDRFFAVRPEGSVSTLKIQRTERGDSAVYLCASTLGVGGPDTQYFGPGTRLTVL.

This clonotype was seen a few times. CDR3 region: CASSTRGQGLGETQYF. For the CDR3, the DNA is TGTGCCAGCAGCACGAGGGGACAGGGCCTGGGTGAGACCCAGTACTTC. This chain uses TRBV7-9 with TRBJ2-5; 9 bases line up with TRBD1. The CDR3 contains 16 residues. Unmatched junction bases numbered 12, after V lost 5 bases and J lost 5 bases. In germline, CDR1 is SEHNR, CDR2 FQNEAQ (reference sequence).

This chain links TRBV7-8 with TRBJ1-1, with D tentatively TRBD1 (5 bases). From germline, CDR1 is SGHVS and CDR2 FQNEAQ. The CDR3 runs 16 residues. The V and J ends lost 11 bases and 0 bases respectively, with 22 bases between them. In DNA form, the CDR3 reads TGTGCCTATCAACCCCTGGAGACAGAAATGAACACTGAAGCTTTCTTT. Its protein product is CAYQPLETEMNTEAFF.

The sample holds a few counts of this clonotype. The chain joins TRBV10-3 to TRBJ1-1; possible D gene TRBD1, 6 bases. The CDR3 spans 13 residues. The V end was cut by 10 bases, the J end by 1 base, with 13 bases between. Germline loops: CDR1 ENHRY, CDR2 SYGVKD. CDR3 loop: CATRTTGNTEAFF. For the CDR3, the DNA is TGTGCCACCCGGACGACAGGGAACACTGAAGCTTTCTTT.

The table lists this clonotype with a few counts. An end of the junction does not agree with germline; a read error may underlie this. J is TRBJ2-1 and V is TRBV11-2; 12 nucleotides match TRBD2. The CDR3 spans 14 residues. The germline CDR1 and CDR2 sequences are SGHAT and FQNNGV. The CDR3 protein is CASTSGTSGFGHVF. The DNA of the CDR3 is TGTGCCAGCACCTCCGGGACTAGCGGGTTTGGCCATGTCTTC.

This clonotype showed up many times. The rearrangement links TRBV19 to TRBJ1-5; 8 bases align to TRBD1. Germline V gene data show CDR1 as LNHDA and CDR2 as SQIVND (reference sequence). The J segment lost 7 bases and the V segment lost 7 bases, leaving 6 bases of the junction unmatched. The CDR3 consists of 13 residues. The CDR3 reads CASTRTGWQPQHF. The DNA for the CDR3 is TGTGCCAGTACAAGGACAGGGTGGCAGCCCCAGCATTTT. The full variable domain, its missing parts supplied by reference TRBV19 and TRBJ1-5, is DGGITQSPKYLFRKEGQNVTLSCEQNLNHDAMYWYRQDPGQGLRLIYYSQIVNDFQKGDIAEGYSVSREKKESFPLTVTSAQKNPTAFYLCASTRTGWQPQHFGDGTRLSIL.

Many counts were recorded for this clonotype. V gene TRBV6-1 combines with J gene TRBJ2-1; TRBD2 might be the D (6 bases). Trimming left V 6 bases short and J 0 bases short, with 15 bases between. Germline-derived CDR1 and CDR2 are MNHNS and SASEGT. The CDR3 covers 16 residues. The CDR3 DNA is TGTGCCAGCAGCTCCGACCACGGGAGCTCCTACAATGAGCAGTTCTTC. It is translated as CASSSDHGSSYNEQFF.